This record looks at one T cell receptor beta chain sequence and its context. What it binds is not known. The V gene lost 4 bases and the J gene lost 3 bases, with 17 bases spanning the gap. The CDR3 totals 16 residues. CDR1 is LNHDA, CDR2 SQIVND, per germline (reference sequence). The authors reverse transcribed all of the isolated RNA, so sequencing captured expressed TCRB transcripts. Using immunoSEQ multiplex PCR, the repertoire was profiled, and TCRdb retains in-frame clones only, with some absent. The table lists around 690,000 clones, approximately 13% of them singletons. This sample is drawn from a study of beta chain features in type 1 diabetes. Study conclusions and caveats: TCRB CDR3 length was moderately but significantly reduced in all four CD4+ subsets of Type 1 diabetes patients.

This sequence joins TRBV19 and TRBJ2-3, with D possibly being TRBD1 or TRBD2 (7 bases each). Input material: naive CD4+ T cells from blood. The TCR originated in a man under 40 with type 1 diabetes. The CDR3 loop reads CASSSTSRGGTDTQYF. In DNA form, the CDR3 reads TGTGCCAGTAGTAGCACATCCAGGGGGGGAACAGATACGCAGTATTTT.